The 22 T cell receptor beta chains in this list originate from one sample, sequenced in a study of T cell clonality in common variable immunodeficiency. These TCRs' antigens remain unknown. Method: immunoSEQ multiplex PCR; TCRdb's copy keeps in-frame clones and lacks some. The repertoire consists of roughly 13,000 clones, none detected only once. Study results and caveats: Reportedly, TCR beta sequences from common variable immunodeficiency showed fewer deletions and N-nucleotide insertions.

Sample: peripheral blood mononuclear cells. These receptor sequences come from a human donor with common variable immunodeficiency.

In its sample, this clone was seen a few times. The observed sequence ends 3 residues before the CDR3 terminus, with the missing tail filled in from the germline J gene. The chain joins TRBV19 to TRBJ1-5; the match to TRBD1 covers 8 bases. Trimming at V came to 5 bases and at J to 2 bases, leaving 8 bases not matched to a gene. This CDR3 has 16 amino acids. Germline assignment: CDR1 LNHDA and CDR2 SQIVND (reference sequence). The DNA read from the CDR3 is TGTGCCAGTAGTCGATGGACAGGGAACGGCAATCAGCCC. Protein sequence: CASSRWTGNGNQP. Given in full, the CDR3 is CASSRWTGNGNQPQHF. The full variable domain, in which reference TRBV19 and TRBJ1-5 provide the parts outside the CDR3, is DGGITQSPKYLFRKEGQNVTLSCEQNLNHDAMYWYRQDPGQGLRLIYYSQIVNDFQKGDIAEGYSVSREKKESFPLTVTSAQKNPTAFYLCASSRWTGNGNQPQHFGDGTRLSIL.

This clone was seen a few times. One end of the junction varies from germline; a read error may be responsible. The CDR3 extends 3 residues past the end of the read, so its final part is completed from the germline J gene. The chain combines TRBV7-7 with TRBJ2-1; 10 bases align to TRBD1. The germline gives CDR1 SSHAT, CDR2 FNYEAQ (reference sequence). The CDR3 has 15 amino acids. The covered CDR3 bases are TGTGCTAGCAGCCTCGGACAGGGGGGGTACAATGAG. This sequence encodes CASSLGQGGYNE. The full CDR3 protein reads CASSLGQGGYNEQFF.

Worth noting for this clone: The sequenced fragment ends 3 residues before the CDR3 boundary, so the rest is inferred from the germline J gene. V and J are TRBV19 and TRBJ2-1; TRBD2 agrees at 9 bases. The germline V gene has CDR1 LNHDA and CDR2 SQIVND (reference sequence). With V trimmed by 4 bases and J by 9 bases, 13 bases remained unmatched. This CDR3 has 16 residues. The covered CDR3 bases are TGTGCCAGTAGTAATCAGGCGGGGGGGCTTAGGATTGAG. Amino acids: CASSNQAGGLRIE. The whole CDR3 reads CASSNQAGGLRIEQFF.

This clone rates as medium-sized. The junction departs from germline at one end; a sequencing error may be responsible. The sequenced fragment ends 3 residues before the CDR3 boundary, so the rest is inferred from the germline J gene. This chain joins TRBV4-2 and TRBJ2-1; 13 bases are a match to TRBD2. The germline CDR1 and CDR2 sequences are LGHNA and YNFKEQ. The CDR3 sequence is 16 residues long. CDR3 sequence reads: CASSPGLAGTYNEQFF. The part of the CDR3 DNA that was read is TGCGCCAGCAGCCCGGGACTAGCGGGGACTTACAATGAG.

This clone was detected only a few times. At one end the junction does not follow the germline gene, possibly because of a read error. The CDR3 is cut off 3 residues early in the read; its end comes from the germline J gene. The J gene is TRBJ2-6, the V gene TRBV7-7, with D hard to call. The CDR3 runs to 17 residues. Germline V gives CDR1 SSHAT, CDR2 FNYEAQ (reference sequence). The CDR3 here is CASSLTPASSGANVLTF. The sequenced CDR3 bases are TGTGCTAGCAGCTTAACCCCAGCGAGCTCTGGGGCCAACGTC.

As to this clone: The read terminates 3 residues ahead of where the CDR3 ends, so the germline J gene completes it. J is TRBJ2-4 and V is TRBV19, with 9 positions matching TRBD1. The germline V gene encodes CDR1 LNHDA and CDR2 SQIVND (reference sequence). J gave up 2 bases and V 2 bases, and 4 bases lay outside the gene matches. This CDR3 comprises 16 residues. The covered CDR3 bases are TGTGCCAGTAGTATACCGGGACAGGGATCCAAAAACATT. This encodes CASSIPGQGSKNI. The full-length CDR3 reads as CASSIPGQGSKNIQYF. Using reference TRBV19 and TRBJ2-4 for the parts outside the CDR3, the full variable domain is DGGITQSPKYLFRKEGQNVTLSCEQNLNHDAMYWYRQDPGQGLRLIYYSQIVNDFQKGDIAEGYSVSREKKESFPLTVTSAQKNPTAFYLCASSIPGQGSKNIQYFGAGTRLSVL.

This clone was seen only a few times. The sequenced fragment ends 3 residues before the CDR3 boundary, so the rest is inferred from the germline J gene. The chain links TRBV7-3 to TRBJ2-5; no clear D gene. This CDR3 has 14 residues. Looked up from germline, CDR1 is SGHTA and CDR2 is FQGTGA. Trimming took 6 bases from V and 1 from J, leaving 12 bases between them. The CDR3 protein is CASSLTPVQETQYF. The part of the CDR3 DNA that was read is TGTGCCAGCAGTCTTACACCTGTCCAAGAGACC.

With respect to this clone: The CDR3 end is not reached by the read, which stops 3 residues before it; the germline J gene fills it in. V gene TRBV19 combines with J gene TRBJ2-7; a possible D gene is TRBD1 (6 bases). The CDR3 runs to 13 residues. Trimming stripped 7 bases from V and 3 bases from J, with 13 bases between. Looked up from germline, CDR1 is LNHDA and CDR2 is SQIVND (reference sequence). CDR3 DNA (partial): TGTGCCAGTACCTACGGACAGAACTACGAG. It translates to CASTYGQNYE. The entire CDR3 protein is CASTYGQNYEQYF.

This clone came up a few times. The CDR3 is cut off 3 residues early in the read; its end comes from the germline J gene. This chain uses TRBV7-3 with TRBJ2-7; TRBD2 matches at 7 bases. The CDR3 loop spans 15 amino acids. V trimming: 3 bases; J trimming: 3 bases; junction bases outside the gene matches: 8. Germline CDR1 reads SGHTA; CDR2 reads FQGTGA. The covered CDR3 bases are TGTGCCAGCAGCTTGCGGGGAGGGCTGGGCTACGAG. Protein sequence: CASSLRGGLGYE. The CDR3 as a whole reads CASSLRGGLGYEQYF.

In its sample, this clone was seen a few times. The sequence runs out 3 residues before the end of the CDR3; the remainder is reconstructed from the germline J gene. V usage is TRBV19 and J usage is TRBJ2-3, with 8 bases identical to TRBD2. Per the germline V gene, CDR1 is LNHDA and CDR2 is SQIVND (reference sequence). Unmatched junction bases numbered 8, after V lost 4 bases and J lost 5 bases. The CDR3 has 15 residues. The DNA read from the CDR3 is TGTGCCAGTAGTAATACCGGGGGGGCTGAAGATACG. This sequence encodes CASSNTGGAEDT. The CDR3 reads in full as CASSNTGGAEDTQYF.

Turning to this clone: With the read ending 3 residues before the CDR3 end, the germline J gene is used to fill in that end. V and J are TRBV2 and TRBJ2-1; 7 nucleotides line up with TRBD1. The junction had 3 bases not matched to a gene; V was cut back by 7 bases and J by 9 bases. The CDR3 contains 11 residues. Per the germline V gene, CDR1 is SNHLY and CDR2 is FYNNEI. The CDR3 loop reads CASKDRFEQFF. The sequenced part of the CDR3 DNA is TGTGCCAGCAAGGACAGGTTTGAG.

This clone was found a few times. Sequencing ends 3 residues short of the CDR3 end; the germline J gene provides the rest. The chain joins TRBV2 to TRBJ1-4; 8 bases are shared with TRBD1. V lost 6 bases, J lost 0 bases, and 12 bases stayed unmatched. Germline values: CDR1 SNHLY, CDR2 FYNNEI. The CDR3 is 18 amino acids. The CDR3: CASRPAGQGFTTNEKLFF. CDR3 DNA, as far as it was read: TGTGCCAGCAGACCCGCTGGACAGGGATTCACAACTAATGAAAAA.

This clone was seen more than once but under ten times. The read terminates 3 residues before the CDR3 end, so the remaining end is supplied by the germline J gene. The rearrangement joins TRBV2 to TRBJ1-5, with D uncertain. The germline gives CDR1 SNHLY, CDR2 FYNNEI. The CDR3 is made up of 13 amino acids. Trimming pared 5 bases from V and 5 bases from J, leaving 10 bases between. The sequenced CDR3 bases are TGTGCCAGCAGTAGGTCTCCCGATCAGCCC. Its protein product is CASSRSPDQP. The whole CDR3 protein reads CASSRSPDQPQHF.

By share of the sample, this clone is medium-sized. CDR3 DNA (partial): TGTGCCAGCAGCCAAGATCCGGTCTCTTACCTCCCATACCAAGAGACC. Residues: CASSQDPVSYLPYQET. The complete CDR3 reads CASSQDPVSYLPYQETQYF. J is TRBJ2-5 and V is TRBV14; D is undetermined. The read ends 3 residues before the CDR3 terminus; that terminus is restored from the germline J gene. The CDR3 has 19 residues. The germline V and J ends were trimmed by 0 bases and 0 bases, with 20 bases remaining between them. The germline V gene has CDR1 SGHDN and CDR2 FVKESK.

This clone has just a few counts. The read ends 3 residues early relative to the CDR3; the germline J gene fills the gap. The chain couples TRBV18 to TRBJ2-1; possibly TRBD1 or TRBD2 for D (6 bases each). The CDR3 spans 16 residues. Trimming pared 2 bases from V and 2 bases from J, leaving 13 bases between. CDR1 KGHSH and CDR2 LQKENI come from the germline V gene. CDR3 DNA, as far as it was read: TGTGCCAGCTCACCAACCCGCGGGACAACCTACAATGAG. Amino acid sequence: CASSPTRGTTYNE. The full-length CDR3 reads as CASSPTRGTTYNEQFF. Based on the CDR3 plus reference TRBV18 and TRBJ2-1, the full variable domain is NAGVMQNPRHLVRRRGQEARLRCSPMKGHSHVYWYRQLPEEGLKFMVYLQKENIIDESGMPKERFSAEFPKEGPSILRIQQVVRGDSAAYFCASSPTRGTTYNEQFFGPGTRLTVL.

In the case of this clone: The CDR3 goes on 3 residues after the read ends, and that part is filled in from the germline J gene. V is TRBV5-5 and J is TRBJ2-7, with 8 nucleotides matching TRBD1. V was clipped by 2 bases and J by 2 bases; unmatched bases: 0. The germline CDR1 and CDR2 sequences are SGHKS and YYEKEE (reference sequence). The CDR3 is made up of 13 amino acids. The CDR3 region is CASSLQGAYEQYF. Partial CDR3 DNA: TGTGCCAGCAGCTTACAGGGGGCCTACGAG.

This clone was found a few times. The read ends 3 residues before the CDR3 terminus; that terminus is restored from the germline J gene. This chain connects TRBV7-6 to TRBJ2-7; 8 bases fit TRBD2. The CDR3 length is 13 residues. Losses at the gene ends were 5 bases for V and 5 bases for J; bases not matched to a gene: 5. Germline CDR1 and CDR2: SGHVS and FNYEAQ. This CDR3 is CASSRGGPDEQYF. The part of the CDR3 DNA that was read is TGTGCCAGCAGCCGGGGGGGGCCTGACGAG.

As concerns this clone: The read halts 3 residues ahead of the CDR3 end, with the missing end drawn from the germline J gene. The rearrangement uses TRBV7-2 and TRBJ2-5; D might be TRBD2 (6 bases). Per the germline V gene, CDR1 is SGHTA and CDR2 is FQGNSA. V lost 1 base, J lost 4 bases, and 10 bases lay in between. The CDR3 is 14 residues long. The CDR3: CASSLGGVGETQYF. The covered CDR3 bases are TGTGCCAGCAGCTTAGGGGGGGTTGGAGAGACC.

This clone has just a few counts. The CDR3 end is not reached by the read, which stops 3 residues before it; the germline J gene fills it in. The gene calls are TRBV19 and TRBJ1-5; D not certain. The CDR3 is 17 residues long. Germline-derived CDR1 and CDR2 are LNHDA and SQIVND (reference sequence). With 3 bases removed from V and 0 bases from J, the gap between germline ends came to 15 bases. The CDR3 sequence: CASSILRHSLSNQPQHF. CDR3 DNA, as far as it was read: TGTGCCAGTAGTATCCTACGACACTCGCTTAGCAATCAGCCC.

This clone appeared a few times. The CDR3 protein is CASRPGQGSDTQYF. The part of the CDR3 DNA that was read is TGTGCCAGTAGACCGGGACAGGGGTCAGATACG. The gene calls are TRBV7-2 and TRBJ2-3; 10 bases line up with TRBD1. The sequence runs out 3 residues before the end of the CDR3; the remainder is reconstructed from the germline J gene. V lost 9 bases and J lost 4; bases outside the gene matches: 7. Germline V gives CDR1 SGHTA, CDR2 FQGNSA. The CDR3 runs 14 residues. The full variable domain, completed using reference TRBV7-2 and TRBJ2-3, is GAGVSQSPSNKVTEKGKDVELRCDPISGHTALYWYRQSLGQGLEFLIYFQGNSAPDKSGLPSDRFSAERTGGSVSTLTIQRTQQEDSAVYLCASRPGQGSDTQYFGPGTRLTVL.

This clone was counted only a few times. The CDR3 is CASSELDSHRYEQFF. Partial CDR3 DNA: TGTGCCAGCAGTGAACTGGACAGCCACCGCTATGAG. The chain combines TRBV2 with TRBJ2-1; D is possibly TRBD1 (6 bases). The read ends 3 residues shy of where the CDR3 ends; the end is completed using the germline J gene. The germline CDR1 and CDR2 sequences are SNHLY and FYNNEI. The CDR3 is 15 residues long. V was pared by 2 bases and J by 8 bases, with 16 bases between.

CDR3 DNA, as far as it was read: TGCGCCAGCAGTCAGTATGACAGGGCTGGTAACTACGAG. Translated: CASSQYDRAGNYE. In full, the CDR3 reads CASSQYDRAGNYEQYF. The chain couples TRBV5-1 to TRBJ2-7, with 7 bases lining up with TRBD1. The read ends 3 residues before the CDR3 terminus; that terminus is restored from the germline J gene. J gave up 3 bases and V 5 bases, and 14 bases lay outside the gene matches. Per germline, CDR1 SGHRS and CDR2 YFSETQ. CDR3 size: 16 residues.